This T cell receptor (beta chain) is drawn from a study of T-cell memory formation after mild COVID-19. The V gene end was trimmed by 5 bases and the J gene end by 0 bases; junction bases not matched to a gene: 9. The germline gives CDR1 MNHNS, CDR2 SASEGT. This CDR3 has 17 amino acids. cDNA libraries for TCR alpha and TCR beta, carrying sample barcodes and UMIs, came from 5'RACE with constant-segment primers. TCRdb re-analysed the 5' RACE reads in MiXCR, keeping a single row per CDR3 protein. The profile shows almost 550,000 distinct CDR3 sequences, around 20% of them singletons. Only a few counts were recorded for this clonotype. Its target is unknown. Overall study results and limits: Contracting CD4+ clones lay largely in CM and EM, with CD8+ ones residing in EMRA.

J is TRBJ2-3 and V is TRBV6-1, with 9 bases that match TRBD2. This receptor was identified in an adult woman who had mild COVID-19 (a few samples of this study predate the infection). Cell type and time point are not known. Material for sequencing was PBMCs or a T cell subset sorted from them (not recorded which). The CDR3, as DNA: TGTGCCAGCAGTTTTTTCGCTAGCGGGGATAGCACAGATACGCAGTATTTT. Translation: CASSFFASGDSTDTQYF.